This entry describes one T cell receptor (beta chain). Its antigen is still unknown. PCR primers comprised 60 Vbeta and 13 Jbeta primers. Data came from immunoSEQ multiplex PCR; TCRdb stores just in-frame clones and leaves some out. In the table there are 150,000 to 250,000 clones, around 85% of which are singletons. Donors had nominal health at sampling but likely had unrecorded immune exposures. This record belongs to a study of cytomegalovirus exposure and HLA in healthy donors. Study at large: Earlier results showed approximately 110 million unique TCR beta sequences derived from roughly 180 million T cells.

The study, taken as a whole, reports: TCR beta chains associated with HLA were, in a later analysis, more clonally expanded than equally common others. Specific recognition of CMV antigens was confirmed in vitro for three chains (all CMV-associated).

The CDR3 is 14 residues long. CDR1 LNHNV and CDR2 YYDKDF come from the germline V gene (reference sequence). The sequenced sample was PBMCs. This TCR came from a woman aged 45 to 65 in good health and CMV-seronegative. The J gene is TRBJ2-5, the V gene TRBV15, with D possibly TRBD2 on 6 matching bases. The J call may be wrong; the DNA end is better matched by TRBJ2-7. The CDR3 is CATSRVAGTYEQYF. In nucleotides, the CDR3 is TGTGCCACCAGCAGAGTGGCGGGAACCTACGAGCAGTACTTC.